This T cell receptor (beta chain) came from a study of T cell responses to AZD1222 COVID-19 vaccine. The CDR3 spans 16 residues. In germline, CDR1 is SGHVS, CDR2 FNYEAQ. The V gene lost 1 base and the J gene lost 0 bases, with 10 bases spanning the gap. General study findings and limits: Across spike, vaccine-associated CD4 TCRs were found, dominant at 160-218 and 743-854. Possibly, clonal diversity was underestimated; donors were largely white British and included more females.

Sequencing was performed with immunoSEQ multiplex PCR; in TCRdb, only in-frame clones are kept and a portion is missing. Of about 55,000 clones listed, 70% to 80% were seen once; the top ten hold 5%. Investigators merged groups given second doses at roughly 4 or roughly 12 weeks. About this clone itself: Antigen specificity is unknown.

The TCR was taken from an adult who received the AZD1222 COVID-19 vaccine. The rearrangement uses TRBV7-6 and TRBJ1-5; possible D gene TRBD1, 6 bases. The source material was peripheral blood, sampled 28 days after the second AZD1222 dose. CDR3 amino acids: CASSLEQGISNQPQHF. DNA of the CDR3: TGTGCCAGCAGCTTAGAACAGGGAATTAGCAATCAGCCCCAGCATTTT.